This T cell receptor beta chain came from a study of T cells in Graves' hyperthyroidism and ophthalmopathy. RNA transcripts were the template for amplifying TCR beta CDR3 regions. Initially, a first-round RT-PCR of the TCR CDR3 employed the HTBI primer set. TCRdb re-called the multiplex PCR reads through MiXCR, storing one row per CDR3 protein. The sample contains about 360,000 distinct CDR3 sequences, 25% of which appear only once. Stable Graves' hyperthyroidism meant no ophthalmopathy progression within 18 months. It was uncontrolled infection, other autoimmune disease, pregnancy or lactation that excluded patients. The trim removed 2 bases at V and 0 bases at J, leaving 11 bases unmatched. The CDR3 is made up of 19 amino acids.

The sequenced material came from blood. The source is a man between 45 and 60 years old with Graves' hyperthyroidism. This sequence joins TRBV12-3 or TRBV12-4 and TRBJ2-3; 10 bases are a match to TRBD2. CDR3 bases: TGTGCCAGCAGTTTAACCCCTAGCGGGAGATGGGGGAGCACAGATACGCAGTATTTT. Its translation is CASSLTPSGRWGSTDTQYF.